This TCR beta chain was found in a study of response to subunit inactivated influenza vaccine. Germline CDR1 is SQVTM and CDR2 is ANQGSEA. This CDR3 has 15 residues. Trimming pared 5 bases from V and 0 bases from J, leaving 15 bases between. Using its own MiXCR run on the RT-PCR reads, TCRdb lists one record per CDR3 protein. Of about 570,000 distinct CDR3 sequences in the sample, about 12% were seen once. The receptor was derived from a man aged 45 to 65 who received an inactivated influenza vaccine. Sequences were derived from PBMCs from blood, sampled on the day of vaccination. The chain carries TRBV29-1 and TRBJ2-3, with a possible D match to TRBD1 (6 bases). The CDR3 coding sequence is TGCAGCGTTCAAACCTCCCAGGGGAGCACAGATACGCAGTATTTT. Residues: CSVQTSQGSTDTQYF.